The 2 T cell receptor beta chains below were found in one sample sequenced in a study of tumor-infiltrating lymphocytes in primary liver carcinoma. Co-extraction yielded RNA and DNA from approximately 20-30 mg of unsorted bulk tissue. From around 0.5 ug of total RNA, TCR beta-specific cDNA was reverse-transcribed using a constant-region primer. Investigators got TCR beta libraries out of three nested multiplex PCR rounds, done with slightly modified ARM-PCR. With TRBV1-TRBV30 forward primers and a C-beta reverse primer, the first two PCR rounds were run for approximately 10 cycles each. Each CDR3 protein gets one entry after TCRdb re-called the multiplex PCR reads with MiXCR. The repertoire holds 48,000 or so distinct CDR3 sequences, with about 73% as singletons. The sample comprised liver tumor tissue from sampling region 3. Subset noted: tumor region T3, left-lateral pole. The receptors here all came from a man aged 35 to 55 with primary liver carcinoma and hepatitis B virus infection.

With regard to this clonotype: At one end, the junction sequence differs from germline, possibly due to a read error. V gene TRBV12-3 or TRBV12-4 combines with J gene TRBJ2-7; the D gene is possibly TRBD2 (5 bases). The CDR3 is 14 amino acids. The CDR3 is CACSAQNGAYEQYF. For the CDR3, the DNA is TGTGCCTGCAGTGCCCAAAACGGGGCCTACGAGCAGTACTTC.

V gene TRBV11-2 combines with J gene TRBJ2-1; D possibly corresponds to TRBD2 (6 bases). The germline gives CDR1 SGHAT, CDR2 FQNNGV. Deletions cut 4 bases from V and 9 bases from J, with 22 bases between. The CDR3 has 16 amino acids. CDR3 nucleotide sequence: TGTGCCAGCAGCTCGGATATCAGACTAGGCATGGGTGAGCAGTTCTTC. It specifies CASSSDIRLGMGEQFF.